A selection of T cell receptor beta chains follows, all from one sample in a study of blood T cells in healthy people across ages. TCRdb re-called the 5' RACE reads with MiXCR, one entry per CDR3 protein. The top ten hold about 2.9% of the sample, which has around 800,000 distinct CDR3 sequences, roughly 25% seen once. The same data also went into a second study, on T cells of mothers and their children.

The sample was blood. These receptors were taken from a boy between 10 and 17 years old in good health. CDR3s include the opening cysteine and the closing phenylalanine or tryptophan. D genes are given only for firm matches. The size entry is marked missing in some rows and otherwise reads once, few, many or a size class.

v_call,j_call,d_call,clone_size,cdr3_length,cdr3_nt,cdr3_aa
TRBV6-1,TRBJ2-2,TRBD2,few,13,TGTGCCAGCTGGGGGGGAGATACCGGGGAGCTGTTTTTT,CASWGGDTGELFF
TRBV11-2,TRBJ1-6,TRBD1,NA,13,TGTGCCAGCAGCGTAGGGGGCGGTTCACCCCTCCACTTT,CASSVGGGSPLHF
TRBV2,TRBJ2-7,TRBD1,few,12,TGTGCCAGCTCCGGGACAGGGAACGAGCAGTACTTC,CASSGTGNEQYF
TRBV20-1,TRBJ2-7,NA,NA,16,TGCAGTGCTAGAGTTTGGGGCGGGAAGAGGACCTACGAGCAGTACTTC,CSARVWGGKRTYEQYF
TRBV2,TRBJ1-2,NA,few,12,TGTGCCAGCAAGGCGGCAGGGTATGGCTACACCTTC,CASKAAGYGYTF
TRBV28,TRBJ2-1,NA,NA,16,TGTGCCAGCAGTATGACCGGGACAGCGGGCTACAATGAGCAGTTCTTC,CASSMTGTAGYNEQFF
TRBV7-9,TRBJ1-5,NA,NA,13,TGTGCCAGCAGCCAGGGTTGGGAACAGCCCCAGCATTTT,CASSQGWEQPQHF
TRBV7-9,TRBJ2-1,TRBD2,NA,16,TGTGCCAGCAGCTTAATCAGCGGGAGGACCAACAATGAGCAGTTCTTC,CASSLISGRTNNEQFF
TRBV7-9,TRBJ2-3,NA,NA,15,TGTGCCAGCAGCTTATACTTGACTAGCACAGATACGCAGTATTTT,CASSLYLTSTDTQYF
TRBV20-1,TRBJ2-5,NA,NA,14,TGCAGTGCTAGAGACTCCCTAGGGGGAATAACCCAGTACTTC,CSARDSLGGITQYF
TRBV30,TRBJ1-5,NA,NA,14,TGTGCCTGGAGTGTCGACACTGGAGGCCAGCCCCAGCATTTT,CAWSVDTGGQPQHF
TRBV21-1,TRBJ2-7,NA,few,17,TGTGCCAGCAGCAAAGAAGGGCACAGGGGAAAAGTCGGCGAGCAGTACTTC,CASSKEGHRGKVGEQYF
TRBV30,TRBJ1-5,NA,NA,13,TGTGCCTGGACTAGGCACAGAGATCAGCCCCAGCATTTT,CAWTRHRDQPQHF
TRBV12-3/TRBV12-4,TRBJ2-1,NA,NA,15,TGTGCCAGCACCTCCGGGGGTACCCATTTCAATGAGCAGTTCTTC,CASTSGGTHFNEQFF
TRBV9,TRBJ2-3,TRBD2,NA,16,TGTGCCAGCAGCGTAGTGGGCGGGAGGATCTCAGATACGCAGTATTTT,CASSVVGGRISDTQYF
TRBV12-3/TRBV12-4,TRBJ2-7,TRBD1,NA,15,TGTGCCAGCACCCCGAGCGACAGGGGGGTCTACGAGCAGTACTTC,CASTPSDRGVYEQYF